The 20 T cell receptor beta chains given below trace back to one sample, sequenced in a study of blood T cell repertoires in COVID-19. Repertoires were generated with immunoSEQ multiplex PCR, while TCRdb's copy carries only in-frame clones and drops some. Of approximately 150,000 clones detected, approximately 87% appear once; the ten largest clones hold approximately 4%. Material for sequencing was peripheral blood. These receptor sequences come from a woman between 70 and 85 years old with acute or convalescent COVID-19.

The V gene is TRBV12-3 or TRBV12-4, the J gene TRBJ1-1; 10 bases match TRBD1. The CDR3 length is 13 residues. The V and J ends lost 5 bases and 7 bases, in that order; junction bases with no gene match: 4. CDR3: CASSLGQGVEAFF. The CDR3 bases are TGTGCCAGCAGTCTCGGACAGGGGGTTGAAGCTTTCTTT.

The genes are TRBV7-9 and TRBJ2-1; 10 nucleotides agree with TRBD2. Germline CDR1 and CDR2: SEHNR and FQNEAQ (reference sequence). With V trimmed by 3 bases and J by 4 bases, 0 bases remained unmatched. The CDR3 runs 14 residues. The CDR3 is CASSFSGRYNEQFF. The CDR3 DNA follows: TGTGCCAGCAGCTTTAGCGGGAGGTACAATGAGCAGTTCTTC.

The rearrangement joins TRBV6-6 to TRBJ1-2, with 10 bases fitting TRBD1. The CDR3 sequence is 16 residues long. V lost 2 bases to trimming and J lost 3 bases; unmatched junction nucleotides: 6. Per germline, CDR1 MNHNY and CDR2 SVGAGI (reference sequence). The CDR3: CASSYRAGTGDYGYTF. CDR3 sequence (DNA): TGTGCCAGCAGTTACCGGGCCGGGACAGGGGACTATGGCTACACCTTC.

The rearrangement links TRBV6-5 to TRBJ1-4; maybe TRBD1 (5 bases). V shed 0 bases and J shed 8 bases, with 13 bases lying between them. The V gene's germline CDR1 is MNHEY and CDR2 SVGAGI. This CDR3 spans 15 amino acids. The CDR3 is CASSYSRREAEKLFF. In DNA form, the CDR3 reads TGTGCCAGCAGTTACTCCCGCAGGGAGGCAGAAAAACTGTTTTTT.

In its sample, this clone was seen once. The V gene is TRBV28, the J gene TRBJ2-1; D remains unclear. The V end was cut by 7 bases, the J end by 4 bases, with 8 bases between. There are 12 residues in the CDR3. Germline CDR1 MDHEN, CDR2 SYDVKM. CDR3 residues: CASTNGYNEQFF. CDR3 nucleotide sequence: TGTGCCAGCACCAACGGTTACAATGAGCAGTTCTTC.

The chain joins TRBV30 to TRBJ2-2; D remains ambiguous. The V end lost 1 base, the J end lost 6 bases, and 6 bases lay between the germline ends. This CDR3 spans 12 amino acids. Germline V gives CDR1 GTSNPN, CDR2 SVGIG (reference sequence). The CDR3 bases are TGTGCCTGGAGTGGGCCATCCGGGGAGCTGTTTTTT. The encoded protein is CAWSGPSGELFF.

This clone has only a few counts. This chain's CDR3 is CASSVGRQGAFEKLFF. The CDR3, as DNA: TGTGCCAGCAGCGTAGGAAGGCAGGGGGCATTTGAAAAACTGTTTTTT. The chain couples TRBV9 to TRBJ1-4; TRBD1 agrees at 8 bases. Germline V gene data show CDR1 as SGDLS and CDR2 as YYNGEE. V dropped 0 bases and J dropped 7; count of bases not matched to a gene: 8. This CDR3 contains 16 residues.

The rearrangement joins TRBV28 to TRBJ1-1; 10 nucleotides match TRBD1. CDR1 is MDHEN and CDR2 is SYDVKM in the germline V gene. The CDR3 totals 16 residues. V dropped 2 bases and J dropped 4; count of bases not matched to a gene: 7. Written as DNA, the CDR3 is TGTGCCAGCAGTTTACACGCCGGGACAGGGGCCACTGAAGCTTTCTTT. Encoded protein: CASSLHAGTGATEAFF. The entire variable domain, with the rest obtained from reference TRBV28 and TRBJ1-1, is as follows: DVKVTQSSRYLVKRTGEKVFLECVQDMDHENMFWYRQDPGLGLRLIYFSYDVKMKEKGDIPEGYSVSREKKERFSLILESASTNQTSMYLCASSLHAGTGATEAFFGQGTRLTVV.

In its sample, this clone was seen a few times. V gene TRBV4-1 combines with J gene TRBJ1-6; 10 nucleotides agree with TRBD1. The V segment lost 0 bases and the J segment 8 bases; nucleotides outside the gene matches: 4. The CDR3 covers 16 residues. The V gene's germline CDR1 is MGHRA and CDR2 YSYEKL. The CDR3 here is CASSQEGQGTYSPLHF. CDR3 in DNA: TGCGCCAGCAGCCAAGAGGGACAGGGGACATATTCACCCCTCCACTTT.

This chain links TRBV29-1 with TRBJ1-1, with D perhaps matching TRBD1 (5 bases). This CDR3 has 14 amino acids. V was trimmed by 6 bases and J by 7 bases, leaving 21 bases between them. Germline V lookup: CDR1 SQVTM, CDR2 ANQGSEA. CDR3 amino acids: CSVCSGGDVSEAFF. CDR3 DNA sequence: TGCAGCGTCTGTTCTGGAGGGGATGTGAGTGAAGCTTTCTTT. Full variable domain (missing parts from reference TRBV29-1 and TRBJ1-1): SAVISQKPSRDICQRGTSLTIQCQVDSQVTMMFWYRQQPGQSLTLIATANQGSEATYESGFVIDKFPISRPNLTFSTLTVSNMSPEDSSIYLCSVCSGGDVSEAFFGQGTRLTVV.

The chain joins TRBV15 to TRBJ1-2, with no clear D. Per germline, CDR1 LNHNV and CDR2 YYDKDF (reference sequence). V was cut by 1 base and J by 0 bases, with 9 bases left in between. The CDR3 is 15 amino acids. The CDR3 spells CATSRVSPSNYGYTF. The CDR3 coding sequence is TGTGCCACCAGCAGAGTTAGTCCTTCTAACTATGGCTACACCTTC.

V and J are TRBV7-8 and TRBJ1-2, with 11 nucleotides matching TRBD1. This CDR3 is 15 amino acids long. Trimming removed 5 bases from V and 4 bases from J; junction bases left unmatched: 6. Germline values: CDR1 SGHVS, CDR2 FQNEAQ. In nucleotides, the CDR3 is TGTGCCAGCAGCCCCCGGACAGGGGGCCCCTATGGCTACACCTTC. It translates to CASSPRTGGPYGYTF.

The V gene is TRBV19, the J gene TRBJ1-1; D may be TRBD1 (6 bases). There are 14 residues in the CDR3. Per germline, CDR1 LNHDA and CDR2 SQIVND (reference sequence). V dropped 6 bases and J dropped 0 bases, with 11 bases sitting between them. Here the CDR3 reads CASRYRELNTEAFF. In DNA form, the CDR3 reads TGTGCCAGTAGATACAGGGAGCTGAACACTGAAGCTTTCTTT. The complete variable domain, with remaining parts taken from reference TRBV19 and TRBJ1-1, reads DGGITQSPKYLFRKEGQNVTLSCEQNLNHDAMYWYRQDPGQGLRLIYYSQIVNDFQKGDIAEGYSVSREKKESFPLTVTSAQKNPTAFYLCASRYRELNTEAFFGQGTRLTVV.

J is TRBJ2-3 and V is TRBV5-1; 7 nucleotides align to TRBD2. The CDR3 consists of 13 residues. Germline V gene data show CDR1 as SGHRS and CDR2 as YFSETQ. Trimming cost V 3 bases and J 5 bases; bases outside gene matches: 3. Here the CDR3 DNA reads TGCGCCAGCAGCTGGGGGGGAGAAGATACGCAGTATTTT. This codes for CASSWGGEDTQYF.

The V and J genes are TRBV20-1 and TRBJ2-7, with 9 bases fitting TRBD2. CDR1 is DFQATT, CDR2 SNEGSKA, per germline (reference sequence). J was trimmed by 5 bases and V by 3 bases; bases with no gene match: 11. The CDR3 spans 15 residues. CDR3 sequence (DNA): TGCAGTGCTAGTTCGGTAGCGGGGGCCAGGGACGAGCAGTACTTC. Encoded protein: CSASSVAGARDEQYF.

The rearrangement uses TRBV7-3 and TRBJ2-1; 8 nucleotides agree with TRBD1. The ends lost 4 bases at V and 2 bases at J; junction bases unmatched: 7. This CDR3 is built from 16 residues. In germline, CDR1 is SGHTA, CDR2 FQGTGA. CDR3 loop: CASSSRTGLTYNEQFF. CDR3 sequence (DNA): TGTGCCAGCAGCTCTCGGACAGGGCTTACCTACAATGAGCAGTTCTTC. The full variable domain, rest sourced from reference TRBV7-3 and TRBJ2-1, is GAGVSQTPSNKVTEKGKYVELRCDPISGHTALYWYRQSLGQGPEFLIYFQGTGAADDSGLPNDRFFAVRPEGSVSTLKIQRTERGDSAVYLCASSSRTGLTYNEQFFGPGTRLTVL.

On this clone itself: A read error may produce the germline difference seen at one junction end. V is TRBV7-2 and J is TRBJ2-1; 7 bases match TRBD1. Germline assignment: CDR1 SGHTA and CDR2 FQGNSA. CDR3 size: 13 residues. CDR3 bases: TGTGCCAGCAGCTCAGGGGGTTTTGCCGTCGGGCTCTTC. Its protein is CASSSGGFAVGLF.

This chain uses TRBV10-3 with TRBJ1-2, with TRBD1 identical over 7 bases. CDR1 is ENHRY, CDR2 SYGVKD, per germline. The CDR3 is 13 residues long. V trimming: 4 bases; J trimming: 4 bases; junction bases outside the gene matches: 3. CDR3 in amino acids: CAISVGDSYGYTF. For the CDR3, the DNA is TGTGCCATCAGTGTCGGGGACAGCTATGGCTACACCTTC.

The V gene is TRBV7-8, the J gene TRBJ1-1, with D perhaps TRBD1 (5 bases). Trimming removed 1 base at V and 1 base at J, with 10 bases between. There are 15 residues in the CDR3. Germline V lookup: CDR1 SGHVS, CDR2 FQNEAQ. The CDR3 nucleotides are TGTGCCAGCAGCTTAGTGAACAGGAAGAACACTGAAGCTTTCTTT. Protein product: CASSLVNRKNTEAFF. Full variable domain (outside the CDR3, taken from reference TRBV7-8 and TRBJ1-1): GAGVSQSPRYKVAKRGQDVALRCDPISGHVSLFWYQQALGQGPEFLTYFQNEAQLDKSGLPSDRFFAERPEGSVSTLKIQRTQQEDSAVYLCASSLVNRKNTEAFFGQGTRLTVV.

The chain employs TRBV5-4 and TRBJ1-2; 9 nucleotides align to TRBD1. There are 14 residues in the CDR3. Looked up from germline, CDR1 is SGHNT and CDR2 is YYREEE (reference sequence). Germline trimming cut 6 bases from V and 3 bases from J; bases unmatched to any gene: 6. The CDR3 bases are TGTGCCAGCACCCTGACAGGGGGGTACTATGGCTACACCTTC. This gives the protein CASTLTGGYYGYTF.